Below, 5 T cell receptor beta chains from the same sample are listed, as sequenced in a study of blood T cell repertoires in COVID-19. Sequenced by immunoSEQ multiplex PCR; TCRdb stores in-frame clones only, minus some. Of over 200,000 clones detected, around 90% appear once; the ten largest clones hold 0.95% to 1.5%. Source material: PBMCs or T cells enriched from blood (not recorded which). The receptors come from a human donor in a cohort exposed to, infected with or recovered from COVID-19 (not recorded which). The donor label of this sample is uncertain.

The genes are TRBV7-9 and TRBJ1-1, with D maybe TRBD1 (5 bases). Germline CDR1 reads SEHNR; CDR2 reads FQNEAQ (reference sequence). Trimming removed 3 bases from V and 6 bases from J, with 20 bases in between. This CDR3 has 16 amino acids. CDR3 DNA sequence: TGTGCCAGCAGCTTGCCCGGGTTGGGGCGAATGGCTGAAGCTTTCTTT. Its translation: CASSLPGLGRMAEAFF.

The genes are TRBV27 and TRBJ1-2; the match to TRBD1 covers 10 bases. Germline V lookup: CDR1 MNHEY, CDR2 SMNVEV (reference sequence). J gave up 5 bases and V 2 bases, and 5 bases lay outside the gene matches. The CDR3 has 15 amino acids. This chain's CDR3 is CASSLIGGQGYGYTF. The CDR3 coding sequence is TGTGCCAGCAGTTTAATCGGGGGACAGGGGTATGGCTACACCTTC.

The chain couples TRBV9 to TRBJ2-2, with 8 bases identical to TRBD2. V dropped 4 bases and J dropped 6; count of bases not matched to a gene: 2. This CDR3 is 13 amino acids long. CDR1 SGDLS and CDR2 YYNGEE come from the germline V gene. This CDR3 reads CASSTGGSGELFF. The CDR3 nucleotides are TGTGCCAGCAGCACGGGGGGGTCCGGGGAGCTGTTTTTT.

The chain has TRBV3-1 (or the pseudogene TRBV3-2) and TRBJ1-6; 7 nucleotides match TRBD1. The CDR3 spans 13 residues. V was clipped by 1 base and J by 13 bases; unmatched bases: 4. Germline CDR1 and CDR2: LGHDT and YNNKEL (reference sequence). CDR3 region: CASSQGDRAPLHF. The DNA of the CDR3 is TGTGCCAGCAGCCAAGGCGACAGGGCCCCCCTCCACTTT.

The V call is TRBV6-4, the J call TRBJ2-1; 9 bases match TRBD1. Germline V lookup: CDR1 MRHNA, CDR2 SNTAGT. J gave up 2 bases and V 6 bases, and 8 bases lay outside the gene matches. This CDR3 region has 16 residues. The CDR3 DNA follows: TGTGCCAGCAGCGGGAGACAGGGGGGGACCTACAATGAGCAGTTCTTC. As protein: CASSGRQGGTYNEQFF.